The sequence of this T cell receptor (beta chain) was determined in a study of cytomegalovirus exposure and HLA in healthy donors (dated by TCRdb to about 2017). Regarding the study in general: In an earlier analysis of 450 to 750 of the donors, less than 350 Gb of sequence data and 120 million or so unique TCR beta sequences from approximately 180 million T cells were reported. The number of donors typed differed by locus, with roughly 620-630 for A, B, C, DRB1 and DQB1, around 500 for DQA1, 600 to 610 for DPA1, and 450 to 480 for DPB1. The study combined high-throughput TCR immunosequencing, statistical association of individual TCRs with disease status, and machine learning to predict cytomegalovirus infection status. Roughly 5 DR-DQ haplotypes were handled as single units for association and clustering, since linkage in the cohort was strong. About 310 gigabases of sequencing data and tens of millions of unique TCR sequences were included in an early release covering several hundred HLA-typed donors. An earlier analysis of 587 of the donors used high-throughput TCR beta sequencing to judge whether each TCR beta V gene segment behaved as functional or pseudogenic. A later analysis re-examined previously published TCR beta repertoires from 600 to 700 donors and added high-resolution HLA genotyping to investigate patterns of TCR occurrence. A later genetic analysis used genome-wide SNP genotypes for about 60% of the roughly 670 donors, treating that subset as a discovery cohort. Across approximately 400 genotyped donors of the cohort, an average of roughly 200,000 unique TCR beta nucleotide sequences per donor were sequenced, and around 20% of those sequences were non-productive. The study was designed to test whether signatures of past pathogen exposure could be identified by cataloging public T cell receptors. Rather than drawing on any new phenotypic data, the later analysis identified candidate immune exposures from TCR beta sequences and the way those sequences occurred across donors. Donor age, sex, ethnicity and CMV serostatus were compiled alongside the repertoire data. Besides the first cohort of 666 subjects, a separate validation cohort made up of 120 different subjects was used. Both class I and class II loci were covered by HLA typing, at four-digit resolution. All discovery cohort repertoires had been generated using a single sequencing platform. Of the roughly 390 genotyped donors, more than 75% were placed in the genetic ancestry cluster associated with self-reported Caucasian donors. The study profiled the T cell repertoires of hundreds of subjects by immunosequencing and related them to cytomegalovirus serostatus.

The library was built by means of the immunoSEQ multiplex PCR assay. For the multiplex PCR, a mixture combining 60 forward primers for TCR Vbeta segments and 13 reverse primers for TCR Jbeta segments was used. Amplification of the CDR3 region of rearranged TCR beta genes was performed with a multiplex PCR assay on genomic DNA. On the Illumina HiSeq System, the amplified TCR beta libraries were sequenced as 87-base-pair reads. The paper's processing steps were these. A later analysis tallied about 77 million unique TCR beta chains across the 610 or so repertoires, and approximately 12 million of those chains were shared by two or more donors. Raw reads were error-corrected and collapsed into unique sequences with a nearest-neighbor algorithm that merged closely related sequences to remove PCR and sequencing errors. Alignment of CDR3 sequences to IMGT reference sequences was used to assign V, D and J gene segments. For a sequence to be retained, a match of at least six nucleotides was required to both a V gene segment and a J gene segment. Rearrangements were classified as productive when the CDR3 lacked stop codons and remained in frame with V and J, and all other rearrangements were classified as non-productive. CDR3 was defined according to IMGT convention as the region running from the second conserved V-encoded cysteine to the conserved J-encoded phenylalanine. The earlier analysis of 587 of the donors excluded sequences that lacked an unambiguous match to a single V gene segment. In an earlier analysis of several hundred of the donors, a V segment was called functional when productive rearrangements were above 56.7%, and segregating when the standard deviation between donors exceeded 5%. To diagnose cytomegalovirus status from the catalog of TCR beta chain sequences, a statistical classification framework was built. In a later analysis, TCR nucleotide sequences were compared against IMGT/GENE-DB human TR gene sequences so that V and J genes could be assigned. In a later analysis, CDR3 sequences and most-parsimonious VDJ recombination scenarios were assigned using the TCRdist pipeline. In a later analysis, each TCR beta chain was defined by its CDR3 amino acid sequence together with its V-gene family, and reads without a unique V-gene family were excluded. As a way to deal with suspected cross-contamination and a sequencing artifact, a later analysis dropped approximately 590 nucleotide sequences that were highly shared and had low generation probability. In a later analysis, a clonal expansion index was calculated for each public chain from normalized within-repertoire ranks of inferred template counts. In a later analysis, generation probabilities were computed using a VDJ recombination model fitted to out-of-frame rearrangements, and the results were checked against IGoR. In a later analysis, TCR-TCR, TCR-HLA and TCR-CMV co-occurrence was scored with hypergeometric tests, and a repertoire-size bias correction was applied to TCR pairs. False discovery rates were estimated in a later analysis by permuting HLA or CMV assignments 20 times. In a later analysis, co-occurring TCRs were grouped with DBSCAN, and TCRdist sequence similarity was added when clustering was performed within HLA-allele-positive subsets. For co-occurrence clustering, repertoires with fewer than 30,000 or more than 120,000 public chains were excluded, along with about five repertoires with anomalous nucleotide sharing. TCRdb provides this immuneACCESS table in a form limited to in-frame rearrangements. Some clones are lacking; in checked studies, under half of them reflect an unresolved V gene, and why the rest are absent is not known. D and trimming were read from the DNA, whereas the V and J calls and clone size are those reported in that table. Recorded for this sample are 140,000 to 150,000 clones; approximately 83% of them occurred a single time. 1.5% to 2% of the sample goes to the ten largest clones.

The V and J ends are trimmed by 6 bases and 0 bases, leaving 15 bases between them. The germline V gene (reference sequence) gives CDR1 as MNHNY and CDR2 as SVGAGI. Taken from cysteine to phenylalanine, the CDR3 has 15 residues. Here the CDR3 DNA is all that survives: 45 bases in frame from base 1. Concerning this clone itself: The specificity of this receptor is unknown. No qualities accompany the bases; no much larger clone lies one base away.

Results and caveats for the whole study, not just this receptor: A total of 164 TCR beta chains were listed by the study as associated with cytomegalovirus. Three of the identified cytomegalovirus-associated TCR beta chains were confirmed in vitro to be specific for cytomegalovirus antigens. Roughly uniform sequencing depth across donors was assumed in presence/absence analyses, although this assumption may not hold. In a later analysis, HLA-associated TCR beta chains were found to be more clonally expanded and to have lower generation probabilities than equally common non-associated chains. In a later analysis, most CMV-associated TCR beta chains were found to appear HLA-restricted, with HLA associations seemingly driven largely by CMV exposure. Some IMGT-functional V segments, including TRBV6-2 and TRBV6-3, could not be distinguished by the 87-base-pair reads and were therefore excluded. Because counts were too low, some 17 rarely observed V segments, including chromosome 9 orphons, were left out of the earlier analysis of a few hundred of the donors. Immune exposure information for the cohort was limited to CMV serostatus. Linkage disequilibrium might explain the correlated functional status among segregating V segments, but an unknown experimental factor could not be ruled out. In an earlier analysis of around 500 of the donors, most TCR beta V segments appeared in productive rearrangements about 87% or about 30% of the time, broadly matching IMGT annotations. In a later analysis, the rate of TCR association differed among HLA loci, with DRB1 alleles having the most associated TCRs and HLA-C alleles having the fewest. This cohort had only TCR beta chains sequenced, and the lack of alpha or paired-chain data limited which features could be detected. The authors suggested that the approach could potentially be extended to other disease states and immunological phenotypes. According to a later genetic analysis, donors in an Asian-associated ancestry cluster had fewer N-insertions in productive TCRs than the approximately 710-donor mean. HLA typing was unavailable for some donors at each locus, so association tests used only the typed subset. In a later analysis, several top co-occurrence clusters were reported to appear linked to parvovirus B19, influenza, CMV and Epstein-Barr virus. A group of highly shared sequence variants was considered likely to be a technical artifact of the sequencing pipeline. A further reported finding was that TCR beta sequences accurately predicted the HLA-A and HLA-B alleles for most subjects in the first cohort. A later genetic analysis associated a missense DCLRE1C variant with V-gene and J-gene trimming of TCR beta chains, and an independent cohort replicated the association. When HLA alleles, especially DR and DQ, strongly co-occurred, attributing TCR associations to individual alleles was difficult. The classifier was reported to diagnose cytomegalovirus status with high specificity and sensitivity in both the original and validation cohorts. Across donors, most TCR sequences were observed very rarely, whereas some public TCRs were present in many individuals. Specific HLA alleles were associated with 16,951 TCR beta sequences at a false discovery rate of 0.05 in a later analysis.

The cohort consisted of 666 healthy bone marrow donors. Cohort members were all nominally healthy when sampled, although unrecorded immune exposures were likely present. The donor tested CMV seronegative, placing the donor among the 352 seronegative members of the cohort. A peripheral blood sample was provided by each donor, and peripheral blood mononuclear cells were used for TCR beta sequencing. Genomic DNA extraction from the blood cell samples was performed with the Qiagen DNeasy Blood Extraction Kit. This TCR derives from a woman in her forties in good health and CMV-seronegative. The sequencing input was PBMCs. The chain employs TRBV6-6 and TRBJ2-7; TRBD2 is perhaps the D gene, given 5 matching bases. The DNA reads TGTGCCAGCAGGCCCCAGGCGAGGGCCTCCTACGAGCAGTACTTC. Translation gives CASRPQARASYEQYF.